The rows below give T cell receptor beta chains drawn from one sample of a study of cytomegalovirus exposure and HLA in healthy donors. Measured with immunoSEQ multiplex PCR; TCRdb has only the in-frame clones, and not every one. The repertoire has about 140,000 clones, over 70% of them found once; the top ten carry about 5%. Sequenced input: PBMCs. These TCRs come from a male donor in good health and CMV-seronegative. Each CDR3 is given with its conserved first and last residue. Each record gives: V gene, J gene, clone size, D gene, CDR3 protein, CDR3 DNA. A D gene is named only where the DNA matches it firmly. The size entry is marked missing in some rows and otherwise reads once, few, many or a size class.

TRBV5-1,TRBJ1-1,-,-,CASTKTGLNTEAFF,TGCGCCAGCACGAAAACAGGGTTGAACACTGAAGCTTTCTTT
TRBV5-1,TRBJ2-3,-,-,CASSFSTGKDTQYF,TGCGCCAGCAGCTTTAGTACAGGGAAGGATACGCAGTATTTT
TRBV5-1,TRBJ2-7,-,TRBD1,CASSLGSGQSYEQYF,TGCGCCAGCAGCTTGGGGTCGGGACAGAGCTACGAGCAGTACTTC
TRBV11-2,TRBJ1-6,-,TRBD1,CASSHNGDRNSPLHF,TGTGCCAGCAGCCACAATGGGGACAGAAATTCACCCCTCCACTTT
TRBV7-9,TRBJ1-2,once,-,CASSPSGGRDGYTF,TGTGCCAGCAGCCCAAGTGGGGGCCGAGATGGCTACACCTTC
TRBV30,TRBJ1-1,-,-,CAWSEGGAGNTEAFF,TGTGCCTGGAGTGAGGGGGGGGCAGGGAACACTGAAGCTTTCTTT
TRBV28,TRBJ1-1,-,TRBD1,CASRTAGTGNTEAFF,TGTGCCAGCAGAACGGCCGGGACAGGGAACACTGAAGCTTTCTTT
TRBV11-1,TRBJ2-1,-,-,CASSEQWGTYNEQFF,TGTGCCAGCAGCGAACAATGGGGCACCTACAATGAGCAGTTCTTC
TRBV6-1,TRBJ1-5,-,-,CASSGAGVVNNQPQHF,TGTGCCAGCAGTGGGGCGGGGGTTGTGAACAATCAGCCCCAGCATTTT
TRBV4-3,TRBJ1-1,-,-,CASSQDPRSEAFF,TGCGCCAGCAGCCAAGACCCCCGGTCTGAAGCTTTCTTT
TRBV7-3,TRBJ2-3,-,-,CASSLIGSTDTQYF,TGTGCCAGCAGCTTAATCGGGAGCACAGATACGCAGTATTTT
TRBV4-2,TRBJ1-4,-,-,CASSHAQSTNEKLFF,TGTGCCAGCAGCCACGCACAGAGTACTAATGAAAAACTGTTTTTT
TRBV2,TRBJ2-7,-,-,CASIGEEDYYEQYF,TGTGCCAGCATTGGGGAGGAAGACTACTACGAGCAGTACTTC
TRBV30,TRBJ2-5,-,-,CAWSQGGETQYF,TGTGCCTGGAGCCAGGGAGGTGAGACCCAGTACTTC
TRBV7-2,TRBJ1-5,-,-,CASTRTGGQPQHF,TGTGCCAGCACCCGAACCGGGGGTCAGCCCCAGCATTTT
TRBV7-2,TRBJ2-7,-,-,CASSTSPSSYEQYF,TGTGCCAGCAGCACGAGTCCTAGCTCCTACGAGCAGTACTTC
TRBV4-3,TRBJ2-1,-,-,CASSQDGGGHYNEQFF,TGCGCCAGCAGCCAAGACGGAGGGGGCCATTACAATGAGCAGTTCTTC
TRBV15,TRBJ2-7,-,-,CATSRVVQGYEQYF,TGTGCCACCAGCCGAGTGGTACAGGGCTACGAGCAGTACTTC
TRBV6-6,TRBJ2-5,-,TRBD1,CASRDRVGETQYF,TGTGCCAGCAGGGACAGGGTAGGAGAGACCCAGTACTTC
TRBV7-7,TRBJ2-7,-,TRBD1,CASSSIWDRANEQYF,TGTGCCAGCAGCTCCATTTGGGACAGGGCCAACGAGCAGTACTTC
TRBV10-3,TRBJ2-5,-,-,CAISPGPSGETQYF,TGTGCCATCAGCCCCGGTCCCTCGGGAGAGACCCAGTACTTC
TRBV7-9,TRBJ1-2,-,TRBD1,CASSKTGVEGYTF,TGTGCCAGCAGCAAAACAGGGGTGGAAGGCTACACCTTC
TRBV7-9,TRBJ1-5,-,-,CASSLTAGGNQPQHF,TGTGCCAGCAGCTTAACGGCAGGGGGCAATCAGCCCCAGCATTTT
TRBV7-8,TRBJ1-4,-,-,CASSLALAEKLFF,TGTGCCAGCAGCTTAGCGTTAGCTGAAAAACTGTTTTTT
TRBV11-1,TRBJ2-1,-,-,CASSPSNEQFF,TGTGCCAGCAGCCCTTCCAATGAGCAGTTCTTC
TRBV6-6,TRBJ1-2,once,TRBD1,CASRPQTGIFGYTF,TGTGCCAGCAGACCCCAGACAGGGATTTTTGGCTACACCTTC